A selection of T cell receptor beta chains follows, all from one sample in a study of shared clonotypes between healthy human individuals. Assay used: immunoSEQ multiplex PCR; TCRdb lists only in-frame clones, some missing. The sample consists of more than 1.2 million clones, approximately 98.5% of them appearing once. The sequenced material came from naive CD4+ T cells sorted from blood. The receptors shown here come from a man in his thirties or forties in good health. CDR3s include the opening cysteine and the closing phenylalanine or tryptophan. The D gene is left open where the match is weak. Rows give clone size only sometimes, using once, few, many, or a class for an expanded clone.

clone size: -; J gene: TRBJ2-1; D gene: -; V gene: TRBV18; CDR3 DNA: TGTGCCAGCTCACCATCGCGGGACTACAATGAGCAGTTCTTC; CDR3 protein: CASSPSRDYNEQFF
clone size: -; J gene: TRBJ2-7; D gene: TRBD2; V gene: TRBV4-3; CDR3 DNA: TGCGCCAGCAGCCGGGCTAGCGGGAGTAGTTACGAGCAGTACTTC; CDR3 protein: CASSRASGSSYEQYF
clone size: -; J gene: TRBJ1-1; D gene: TRBD1; V gene: TRBV10-3; CDR3 DNA: TGTGCCGCATCCCGGGACAGCTCGGCAGACACTGAAGCTTTCTTT; CDR3 protein: CAASRDSSADTEAFF
clone size: -; J gene: TRBJ2-4; D gene: TRBD2; V gene: TRBV28; CDR3 DNA: TGTGCCAGTCTCTCTAATCGGGCCTGGCGGGAGGGGGAGAGGCGAAACATTCAGTACTTC; CDR3 protein: CASLSNRAWREGERRNIQYF
clone size: once; J gene: TRBJ2-5; D gene: TRBD1; V gene: TRBV7-7; CDR3 DNA: TGTGCTAGCAGCCTACATTTACAGGGGAGAGAGACCCAGTACTTC; CDR3 protein: CASSLHLQGRETQYF
clone size: -; J gene: TRBJ2-7; D gene: -; V gene: TRBV5-1; CDR3 DNA: TGCGCCAGCAGCTTACCTGGTCCAGGGAGTATAAACGAGCAGTACTTC; CDR3 protein: CASSLPGPGSINEQYF
clone size: -; J gene: TRBJ2-7; D gene: TRBD2; V gene: TRBV30; CDR3 DNA: TGTGCCTGGAGTGACCCCCCGGGACTACCGGGACTAGCGGCCTACGAGCAGTACTTC; CDR3 protein: CAWSDPPGLPGLAAYEQYF
clone size: -; J gene: TRBJ1-1; D gene: -; V gene: TRBV5-1; CDR3 DNA: TGCGCCAGCAGCTTGGAGGGGGGCACTGAAGCTTTCTTT; CDR3 protein: CASSLEGGTEAFF
clone size: once; J gene: TRBJ1-2; D gene: TRBD1; V gene: TRBV11-3; CDR3 DNA: TGTGCCAGCAGCTTTCCCGACAGGGCAGGATGCTACACCTTC; CDR3 protein: CASSFPDRAGCYTF
clone size: -; J gene: TRBJ2-5; D gene: TRBD2; V gene: TRBV9; CDR3 DNA: TGTGCCAGCAGCGTATCTGCTGGATGGGGGGGCCAAGAGACCCAGTACTTC; CDR3 protein: CASSVSAGWGGQETQYF
clone size: -; J gene: TRBJ1-5; D gene: -; V gene: TRBV19; CDR3 DNA: TGTGCCAGTAGGGAAGGCTCTCAGCCCCAGCATTTT; CDR3 protein: CASREGSQPQHF
clone size: -; J gene: TRBJ1-2; D gene: -; V gene: TRBV18; CDR3 DNA: TGTGCCAGCTCACCAAGCGGCCATAACTATGGCTACACCTTC; CDR3 protein: CASSPSGHNYGYTF
clone size: -; J gene: TRBJ1-2; D gene: -; V gene: TRBV5-6; CDR3 DNA: TGTGCCAGCAGCTTGGTTGACGTGGACGGCTACACCTTC; CDR3 protein: CASSLVDVDGYTF
clone size: -; J gene: TRBJ1-2; D gene: -; V gene: TRBV6-5; CDR3 DNA: TGTGCCAGCAGGGGTGTGGGGGGCTACACCTTC; CDR3 protein: CASRGVGGYTF
clone size: -; J gene: TRBJ2-5; D gene: -; V gene: TRBV5-1; CDR3 DNA: TGCGCCAGCAGCCCCGACATTGAGACCCAGTACTTC; CDR3 protein: CASSPDIETQYF
clone size: once; J gene: TRBJ2-5; D gene: -; V gene: TRBV6-6; CDR3 DNA: TGTGCCAGCAGTACCCAGGGGAAAGAGACCCAGTACTTC; CDR3 protein: CASSTQGKETQYF